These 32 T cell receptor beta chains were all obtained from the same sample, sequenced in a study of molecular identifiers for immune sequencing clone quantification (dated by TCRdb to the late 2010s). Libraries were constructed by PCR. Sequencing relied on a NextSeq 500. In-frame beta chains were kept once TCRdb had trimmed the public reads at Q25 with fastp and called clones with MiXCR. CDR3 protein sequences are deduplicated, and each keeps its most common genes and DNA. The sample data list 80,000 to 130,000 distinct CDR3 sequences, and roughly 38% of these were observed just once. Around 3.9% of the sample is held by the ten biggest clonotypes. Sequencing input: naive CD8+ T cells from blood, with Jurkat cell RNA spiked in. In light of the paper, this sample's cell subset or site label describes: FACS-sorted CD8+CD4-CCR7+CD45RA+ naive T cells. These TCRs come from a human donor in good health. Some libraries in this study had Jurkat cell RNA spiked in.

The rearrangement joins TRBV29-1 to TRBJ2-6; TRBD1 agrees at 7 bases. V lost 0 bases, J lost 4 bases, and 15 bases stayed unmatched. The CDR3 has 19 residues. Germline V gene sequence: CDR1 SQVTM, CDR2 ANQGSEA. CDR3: CSVEDPLGQRGSGANVLTF. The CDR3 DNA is TGCAGCGTTGAAGATCCATTGGGACAGCGAGGCTCAGGGGCCAACGTCCTGACTTTC. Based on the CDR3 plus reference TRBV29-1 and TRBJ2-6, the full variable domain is SAVISQKPSRDICQRGTSLTIQCQVDSQVTMMFWYRQQPGQSLTLIATANQGSEATYESGFVIDKFPISRPNLTFSTLTVSNMSPEDSSIYLCSVEDPLGQRGSGANVLTFGAGSRLTVL.

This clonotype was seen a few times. The CDR3 DNA follows: TGTGCCAGCAGCTTTCCCGACAGGCCGGTAGCGGGAAGCTCCTACAATGAGCAGTTCTTC. Its protein product is CASSFPDRPVAGSSYNEQFF. The gene calls are TRBV7-9 and TRBJ2-1; 8 positions match TRBD2. This CDR3 spans 20 amino acids. J gave up 0 bases and V 3 bases, and 16 bases lay outside the gene matches. Germline loops: CDR1 SEHNR, CDR2 FQNEAQ (reference sequence). Full variable domain (rest looked up from reference TRBV7-9 and TRBJ2-1): DTGVSQNPRHKITKRGQNVTFRCDPISEHNRLYWYRQTLGQGPEFLTYFQNEAQLEKSRLLSDRFSAERPKGSFSTLEIQRTEQGDSAMYLCASSFPDRPVAGSSYNEQFFGPGTRLTVL.

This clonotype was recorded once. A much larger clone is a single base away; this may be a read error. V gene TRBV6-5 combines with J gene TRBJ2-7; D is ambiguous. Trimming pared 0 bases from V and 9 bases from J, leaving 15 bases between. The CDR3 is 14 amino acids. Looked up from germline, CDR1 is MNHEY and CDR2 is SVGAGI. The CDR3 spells CASSYSDLSGGQYF. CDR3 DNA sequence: TGTGCCAGCAGTTACTCGGACCTGTCTGGCGGGCAGTACTTC.

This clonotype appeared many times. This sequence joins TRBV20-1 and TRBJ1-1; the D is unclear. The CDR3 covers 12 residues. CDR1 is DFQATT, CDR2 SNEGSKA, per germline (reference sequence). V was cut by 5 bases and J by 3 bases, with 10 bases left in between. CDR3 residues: CSAELGYTEAFF. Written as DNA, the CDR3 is TGCAGTGCTGAGCTCGGGTACACTGAAGCTTTCTTT.

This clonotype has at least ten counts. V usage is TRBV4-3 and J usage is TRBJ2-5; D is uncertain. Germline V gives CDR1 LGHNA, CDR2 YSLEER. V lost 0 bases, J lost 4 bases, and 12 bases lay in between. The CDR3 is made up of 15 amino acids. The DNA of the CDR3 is TGCGCCAGCAGCCAAGATCTCCCTCCCCCAGAGACCCAGTACTTC. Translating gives CASSQDLPPPETQYF.

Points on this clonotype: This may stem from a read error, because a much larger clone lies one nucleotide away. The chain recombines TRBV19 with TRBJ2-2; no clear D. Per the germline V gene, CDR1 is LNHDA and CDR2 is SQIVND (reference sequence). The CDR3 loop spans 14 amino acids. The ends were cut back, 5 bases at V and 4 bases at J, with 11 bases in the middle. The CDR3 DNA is TGTGCCAGTAGTCGGGCGGAGATCACCGGGGAGCTGTTTTTT. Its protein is CASSRAEITGELFF.

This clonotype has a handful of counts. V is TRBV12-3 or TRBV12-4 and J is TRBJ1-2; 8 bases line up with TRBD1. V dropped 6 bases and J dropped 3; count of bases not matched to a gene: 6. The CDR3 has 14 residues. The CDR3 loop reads CASRPDRVYYGYTF. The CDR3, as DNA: TGTGCCAGCAGGCCGGACAGGGTTTACTATGGCTACACCTTC.

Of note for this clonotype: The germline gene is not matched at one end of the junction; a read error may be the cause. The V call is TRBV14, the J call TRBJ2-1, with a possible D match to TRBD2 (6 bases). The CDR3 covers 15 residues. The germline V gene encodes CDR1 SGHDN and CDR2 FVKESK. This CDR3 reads CASSRFGSSYNEQSF. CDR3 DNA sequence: TGTGCCAGCAGCCGGTTCGGGAGCTCCTACAATGAGCAGTCCTTC.

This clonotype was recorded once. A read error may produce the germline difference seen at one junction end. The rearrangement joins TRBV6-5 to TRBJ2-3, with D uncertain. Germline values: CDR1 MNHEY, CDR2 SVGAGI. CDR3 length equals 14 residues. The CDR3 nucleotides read TGTGCCAACAGTTATGCCCCGGTGGCAGATACGCAGTATTTT. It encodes CANSYAPVADTQYF.

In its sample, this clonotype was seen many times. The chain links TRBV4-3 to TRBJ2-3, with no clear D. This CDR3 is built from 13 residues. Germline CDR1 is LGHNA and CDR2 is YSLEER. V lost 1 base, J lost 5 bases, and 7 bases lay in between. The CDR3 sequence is CASSQGIGDTQYF. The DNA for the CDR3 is TGCGCCAGCAGCCAAGGTATTGGAGATACGCAGTATTTT.

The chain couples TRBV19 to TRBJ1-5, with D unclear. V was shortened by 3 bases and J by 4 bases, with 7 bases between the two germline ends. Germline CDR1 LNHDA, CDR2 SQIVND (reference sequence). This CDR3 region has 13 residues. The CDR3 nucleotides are TGTGCCAGTAGTATTTCCGGTAATCAGCCCCAGCATTTT. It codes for CASSISGNQPQHF. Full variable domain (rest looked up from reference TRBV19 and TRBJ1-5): DGGITQSPKYLFRKEGQNVTLSCEQNLNHDAMYWYRQDPGQGLRLIYYSQIVNDFQKGDIAEGYSVSREKKESFPLTVTSAQKNPTAFYLCASSISGNQPQHFGDGTRLSIL.

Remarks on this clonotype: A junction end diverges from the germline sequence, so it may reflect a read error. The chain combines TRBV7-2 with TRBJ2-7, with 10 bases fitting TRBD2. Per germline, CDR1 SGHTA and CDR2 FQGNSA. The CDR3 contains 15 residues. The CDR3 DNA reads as TGTGCCAGCAGCTTTAGCGGGGGGAGCTCCAACGAGCAGTACTTC. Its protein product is CASSFSGGSSNEQYF.

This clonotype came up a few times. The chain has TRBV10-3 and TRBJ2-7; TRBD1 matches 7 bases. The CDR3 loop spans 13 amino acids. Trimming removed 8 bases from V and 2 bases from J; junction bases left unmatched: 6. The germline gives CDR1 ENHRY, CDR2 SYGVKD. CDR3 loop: CAILRDSTYEQYF. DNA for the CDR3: TGTGCCATCCTTCGGGACAGCACCTACGAGCAGTACTTC.

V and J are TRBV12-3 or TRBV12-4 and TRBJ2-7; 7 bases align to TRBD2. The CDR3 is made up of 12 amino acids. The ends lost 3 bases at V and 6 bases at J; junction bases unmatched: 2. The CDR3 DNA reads TGTGCCAGCAGTTTCCCGGGGGGCGAGCAGTACTTC. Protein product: CASSFPGGEQYF.

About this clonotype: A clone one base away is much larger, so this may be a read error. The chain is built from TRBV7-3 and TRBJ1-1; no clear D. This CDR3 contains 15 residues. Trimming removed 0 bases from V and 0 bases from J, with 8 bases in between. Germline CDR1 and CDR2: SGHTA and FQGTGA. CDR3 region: CASSLTGSMNTEAFF. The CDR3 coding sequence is TGTGCCAGCAGCTTAACGGGGTCTATGAACACTGAAGCTTTCTTT. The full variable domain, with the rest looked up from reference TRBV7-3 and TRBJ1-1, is GAGVSQTPSNKVTEKGKYVELRCDPISGHTALYWYRQSLGQGPEFLIYFQGTGAADDSGLPNDRFFAVRPEGSVSTLKIQRTERGDSAVYLCASSLTGSMNTEAFFGQGTRLTVV.

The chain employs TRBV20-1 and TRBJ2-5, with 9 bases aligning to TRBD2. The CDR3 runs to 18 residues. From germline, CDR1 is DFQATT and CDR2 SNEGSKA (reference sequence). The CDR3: CIPAPWDLAGSIQETQYF. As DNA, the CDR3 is TGCATCCCAGCCCCTTGGGATCTAGCGGGGAGCATACAAGAGACCCAGTACTTC.

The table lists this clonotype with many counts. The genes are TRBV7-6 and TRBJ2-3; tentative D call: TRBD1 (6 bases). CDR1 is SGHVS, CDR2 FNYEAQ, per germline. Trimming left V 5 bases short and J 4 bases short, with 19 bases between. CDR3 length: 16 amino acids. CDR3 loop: CASSPPGPRGSDTQYF. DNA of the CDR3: TGTGCCAGCAGCCCCCCGGGCCCCAGGGGCTCAGATACGCAGTATTTT.

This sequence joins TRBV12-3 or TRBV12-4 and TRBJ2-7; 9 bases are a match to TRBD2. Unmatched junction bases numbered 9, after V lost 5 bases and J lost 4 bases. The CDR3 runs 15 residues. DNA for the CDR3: TGTGCCAGCAGTCCTCGGGCTAGCGGGATTTACGAGCAGTACTTC. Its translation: CASSPRASGIYEQYF.

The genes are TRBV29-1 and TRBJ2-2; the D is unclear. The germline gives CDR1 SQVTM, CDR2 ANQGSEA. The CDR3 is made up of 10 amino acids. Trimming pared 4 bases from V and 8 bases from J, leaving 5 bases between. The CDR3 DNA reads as TGCAGCGTTGGGGGAGGGGAGCTGTTTTTT. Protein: CSVGGGELFF.

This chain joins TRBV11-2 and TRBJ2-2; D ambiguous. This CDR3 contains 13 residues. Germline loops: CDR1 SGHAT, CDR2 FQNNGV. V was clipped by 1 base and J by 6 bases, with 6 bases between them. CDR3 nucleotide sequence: TGTGCCAGCAGCTTAGTGAGTGCCGGGGAGCTGTTTTTT. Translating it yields CASSLVSAGELFF.

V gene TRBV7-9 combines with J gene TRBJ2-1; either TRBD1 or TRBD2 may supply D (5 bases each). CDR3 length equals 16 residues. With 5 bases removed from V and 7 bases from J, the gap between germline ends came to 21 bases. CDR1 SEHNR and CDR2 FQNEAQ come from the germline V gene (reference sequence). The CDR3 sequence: CASSRSTGPTLNEQFF. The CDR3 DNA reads TGTGCCAGCAGCCGATCTACGGGACCAACTCTTAATGAGCAGTTCTTC.

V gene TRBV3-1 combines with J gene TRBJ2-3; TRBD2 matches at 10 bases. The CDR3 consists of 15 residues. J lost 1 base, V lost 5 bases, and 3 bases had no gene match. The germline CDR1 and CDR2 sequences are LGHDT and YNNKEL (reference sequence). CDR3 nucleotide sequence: TGTGCCAGCAGCACCGGGACTAGCGGCACAGATACGCAGTATTTT. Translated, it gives CASSTGTSGTDTQYF.

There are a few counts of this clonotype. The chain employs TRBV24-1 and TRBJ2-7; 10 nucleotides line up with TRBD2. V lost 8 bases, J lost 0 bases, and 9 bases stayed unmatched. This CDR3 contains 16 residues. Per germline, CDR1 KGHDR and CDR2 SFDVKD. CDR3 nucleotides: TGTGCCACCATCCCTAGCGGGAGCCATAGCTCCTACGAGCAGTACTTC. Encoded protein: CATIPSGSHSSYEQYF.

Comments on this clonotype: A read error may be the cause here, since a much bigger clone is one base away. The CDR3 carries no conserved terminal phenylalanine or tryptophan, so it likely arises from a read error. The DNA of the CDR3 is TGTGCCAGTAATGTCGGGCACTCTGGAAACACCATATATCTT. It translates to CASNVGHSGNTIYL. The rearrangement uses TRBV2 and TRBJ1-3; D is undetermined. The CDR3 runs 14 residues. V was shortened by 9 bases and J by 0 bases, with 12 bases between the two germline ends. Per germline, CDR1 SNHLY and CDR2 FYNNEI.

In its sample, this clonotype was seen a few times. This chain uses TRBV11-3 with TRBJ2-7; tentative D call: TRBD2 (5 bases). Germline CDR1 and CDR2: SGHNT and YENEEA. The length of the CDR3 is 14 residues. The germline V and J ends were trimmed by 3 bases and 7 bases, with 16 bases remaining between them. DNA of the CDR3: TGTGCCAGCAGCTTCCCCCGGGTCCGGGGAGAGCAGTACTTC. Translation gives CASSFPRVRGEQYF.

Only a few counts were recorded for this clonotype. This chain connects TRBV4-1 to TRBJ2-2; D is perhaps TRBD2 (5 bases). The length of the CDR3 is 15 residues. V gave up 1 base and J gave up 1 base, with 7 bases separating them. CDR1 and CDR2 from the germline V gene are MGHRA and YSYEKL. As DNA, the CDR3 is TGCGCCAGCAGCCAAGCGGACTTGAACACCGGGGAGCTGTTTTTT. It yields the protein CASSQADLNTGELFF.

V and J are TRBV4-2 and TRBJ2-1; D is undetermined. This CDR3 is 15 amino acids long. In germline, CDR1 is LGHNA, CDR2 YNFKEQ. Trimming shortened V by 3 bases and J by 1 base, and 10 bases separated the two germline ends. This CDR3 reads CASSQPFPSYNEQFF. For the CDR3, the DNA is TGTGCCAGCAGCCAGCCCTTCCCTTCCTACAATGAGCAGTTCTTC.

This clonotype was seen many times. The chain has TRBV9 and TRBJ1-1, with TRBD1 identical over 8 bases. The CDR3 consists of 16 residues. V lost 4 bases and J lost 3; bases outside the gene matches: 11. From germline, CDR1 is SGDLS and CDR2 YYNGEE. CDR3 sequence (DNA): TGTGCCAGCAGCCCTCCTCACCAGGGGGCGCACACTGAAGCTTTCTTT. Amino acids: CASSPPHQGAHTEAFF.

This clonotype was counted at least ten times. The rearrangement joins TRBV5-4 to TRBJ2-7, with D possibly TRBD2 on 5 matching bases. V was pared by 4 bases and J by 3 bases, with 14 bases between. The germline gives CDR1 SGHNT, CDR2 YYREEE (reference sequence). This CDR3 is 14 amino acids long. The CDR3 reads CASSLRDGRYEQYF. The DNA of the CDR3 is TGTGCCAGCAGCCTACGGGATGGGCGCTACGAGCAGTACTTC.

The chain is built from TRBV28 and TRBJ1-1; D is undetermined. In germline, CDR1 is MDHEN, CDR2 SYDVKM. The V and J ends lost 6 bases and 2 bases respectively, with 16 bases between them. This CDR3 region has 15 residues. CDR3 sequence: CASRLNSAGNTEAFF. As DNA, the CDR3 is TGTGCCAGCAGATTAAACAGCGCGGGAAACACTGAAGCTTTCTTT.

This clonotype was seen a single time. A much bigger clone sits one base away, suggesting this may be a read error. CDR3 sequence: CASSFRPGTDTQNF. CDR3 nucleotides: TGTGCCAGCAGCTTTAGACCAGGGACAGATACGCAGAATTTT. The chain recombines TRBV28 with TRBJ2-3, with TRBD1 matching over 7 bases. The V gene's germline CDR1 is MDHEN and CDR2 SYDVKM. CDR3 length: 14 residues.

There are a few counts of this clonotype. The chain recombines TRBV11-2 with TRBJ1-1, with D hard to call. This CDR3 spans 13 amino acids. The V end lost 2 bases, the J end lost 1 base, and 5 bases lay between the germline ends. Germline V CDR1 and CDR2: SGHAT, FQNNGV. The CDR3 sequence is CASSLNPNTEAFF. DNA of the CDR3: TGTGCCAGCAGCTTAAACCCGAACACTGAAGCTTTCTTT.